This T cell receptor (beta chain) was sequenced for a study of cytomegalovirus exposure and HLA in healthy donors. Vbeta (60) and Jbeta (13) primers were used in the PCR. Sequencing was performed with immunoSEQ multiplex PCR; in TCRdb, only in-frame clones are kept and a portion is missing. The sample includes about 190,000 clones, more than 75% of them seen just once. In regard to this clone: Other DNA sequences in the same sample also yield this CDR3.

CDR1 MRHNA and CDR2 SNTAGT come from the germline V gene. The CDR3 has 14 amino acids. V was shortened by 2 bases and J by 1 base, with 5 bases between the two germline ends. The source material was PBMCs. This TCR came from a man in his thirties or forties in good health and CMV-seronegative. The genes are TRBV6-4 and TRBJ2-2; possibly TRBD1 for D (5 bases). This CDR3 is CASSDGQNTGELFF. The CDR3 nucleotides read TGTGCCAGCAGTGACGGACAGAACACCGGGGAGCTGTTTTTT.